This T cell receptor (beta chain) comes out of a study of OX40 agonist ivuxolimab in advanced cancers. From germline, CDR1 is MNHEY and CDR2 SVGAGI. The V and J ends lost 4 bases and 5 bases respectively, with 11 bases between them. The length of the CDR3 is 13 residues. Clones were sequenced by immunoSEQ multiplex PCR, and TCRdb holds only the in-frame ones, with some missing. The sample holds around 50,000 clones, about 87% seen once. The receptor was derived from an adult with an advanced solid tumor such as melanoma, head and neck, liver or kidney cancer. V and J are TRBV6-5 and TRBJ2-5; a possible D gene is TRBD1 (5 bases). The sample in question was CD4+ or CD8+ T cells sorted from blood, obtained in a trial of the OX40 agonist ivuxolimab. Here the CDR3 reads CASSSQGLETQYF. CDR3 nucleotides: TGTGCCAGCAGTTCCCAGGGTTTGGAGACCCAGTACTTC.